This T cell receptor beta chain came from a study of shared clonotypes between healthy human individuals. Study context: The study used three CD4 naive, three CD4 memory, two CD8 naive and one CD8 memory plate per donor.

Concerning this clone: Its antigen is unidentified.

Data came from immunoSEQ multiplex PCR; TCRdb stores just in-frame clones and leaves some out. This sample has 950,000 to 1,100,000 clones; about 80% occur once, and the top ten carry approximately 1.5%. CDR1 and CDR2 (germline): MNHNY, SVGAGI (reference sequence). This CDR3 comprises 14 residues. V was trimmed by 2 bases and J by 7 bases, leaving 15 bases between them. Study results and limitations: Sample collection involved blood only; tissue repertoires are likely different. Larger estimated richness was generally seen in naive subsets than in memory subsets. Unshared clonotypes carried lower generation probabilities than those common to all four donors.

This clonotype was sampled from a man in his late teens or twenties in good health. This sequence joins TRBV6-6 and TRBJ2-7; the D is unclear. What was sequenced was memory CD4+ T cells sorted from blood. Subset reported: CD45RA-negative fraction. The DNA of the CDR3 is TGTGCCAGCAGTTACCTCGTGGGTGTGGGGGAGCAGTACTTC. Translated: CASSYLVGVGEQYF.